Below are 25 T cell receptor beta chains sequenced from a single sample in a study of T cell repertoires in cytomegalovirus infection. TCRdb itself ran the reads through MiXCR, one entry per CDR3 protein. The sample has a few hundred thousand distinct CDR3 sequences, 40% seen once. No antigen has been identified for these receptors. Sample: cultured PBMCs, taken from culture after CMV antigen stimulation. These receptors all come from a human donor in good health (CMV status not recorded). Some clones in this sample may be carry-over from other donors' samples.

This chain uses TRBV4-1 with TRBJ2-5; either TRBD1 or TRBD2 may supply D (7 bases each). V lost 3 bases, J lost 6 bases, and 14 bases lay in between. Germline V lookup: CDR1 MGHRA, CDR2 YSYEKL. The CDR3 sequence is 14 residues long. CDR3 nucleotides: TGCGCCAGCAGCCACCCAGGGGGGGTCAAGACCCAGTACTTC. As protein: CASSHPGGVKTQYF.

This clonotype was recorded a few times. The chain recombines TRBV11-2 with TRBJ2-3; 7 bases are shared with TRBD2. The CDR3 covers 15 residues. Germline trimming cut 4 bases from V and 5 bases from J; bases unmatched to any gene: 9. The germline gives CDR1 SGHAT, CDR2 FQNNGV. In DNA form, the CDR3 reads TGTGCCAGCAGCTCGCCGGCGGGAGTGAGAGATACGCAGTATTTT. Protein sequence: CASSSPAGVRDTQYF.

The chain has TRBV4-2 and TRBJ2-3; a possible D gene is TRBD2 (7 bases). CDR3 length equals 16 residues. Looked up from germline, CDR1 is LGHNA and CDR2 is YNFKEQ. The V end was cut by 1 base, the J end by 5 bases, with 16 bases between. The CDR3, as DNA: TGTGCCAGCAGCCAAGTTCGTGGGGGCGGGGGAGATACGCAGTATTTT. Translation: CASSQVRGGGGDTQYF.

The genes are TRBV6-6 and TRBJ2-7; 11 bases map to TRBD1. V was pared by 6 bases and J by 6 bases, with 10 bases of the junction left unmatched. The CDR3 is 15 amino acids. CDR1 and CDR2 from the germline V gene are MNHNY and SVGAGI (reference sequence). The chain's CDR3 is CASSQPGQGVSEQYF. The CDR3 DNA sequence: TGTGCCAGCAGCCAGCCGGGACAGGGGGTATCCGAGCAGTACTTC.

The chain recombines TRBV10-3 with TRBJ2-3; no definite D call. Per germline, CDR1 ENHRY and CDR2 SYGVKD. This CDR3 is 17 amino acids long. V was clipped by 0 bases and J by 1 base, with 14 bases between them. CDR3 amino acids: CAISESRTGGGTDTQYF. CDR3 coding DNA: TGTGCCATCAGTGAGTCTCGGACCGGCGGCGGCACAGATACGCAGTATTTT.

The chain combines TRBV15 with TRBJ2-1; 7 positions agree with TRBD2. Trimming cost V 0 bases and J 9 bases; bases outside gene matches: 5. Germline V CDR1 and CDR2: LNHNV, YYDKDF (reference sequence). The CDR3 totals 14 residues. The CDR3 reads CATSRDGGFLEQFF. DNA for the CDR3: TGTGCCACCAGCAGAGACGGGGGGTTTCTTGAGCAGTTCTTC.

This chain connects TRBV20-1 to TRBJ2-5; D perhaps matches TRBD2 (6 bases). Germline CDR1 DFQATT, CDR2 SNEGSKA (reference sequence). Trimming took 1 base from V and 2 from J, leaving 17 bases between them. CDR3 length: 16 amino acids. The CDR3 is CSARGGTRHIQETQYF. The CDR3 nucleotides read TGCAGTGCTAGAGGCGGGACTCGTCATATACAAGAGACCCAGTACTTC.

The chain uses TRBV12-3 or TRBV12-4 and TRBJ1-1; D unresolved. Trimming removed 3 bases at V and 4 bases at J, with 12 bases between. This CDR3 has 14 amino acids. CDR3 residues: CASSFYEGSTEAFF. CDR3 nucleotide sequence: TGTGCCAGCAGTTTTTACGAAGGGAGCACTGAAGCTTTCTTT.

This clonotype showed up just a few times. The chain has TRBV7-2 and TRBJ1-2; possible D gene TRBD1, 6 bases. Trimming removed 5 bases at V and 2 bases at J, with 15 bases between. Germline V lookup: CDR1 SGHTA, CDR2 FQGNSA. This CDR3 is built from 15 residues. The CDR3 sequence is CASSASRGANYGYTF. The CDR3 DNA sequence: TGTGCCAGCAGCGCCTCCAGGGGAGCCAACTATGGCTACACCTTC.

V is TRBV7-2 and J is TRBJ2-7, with a possible D match to TRBD2 (6 bases). The CDR3 is 14 residues long. In germline, CDR1 is SGHTA, CDR2 FQGNSA. Trimming took off 4 bases at V and 6 bases at J, with 16 bases between the two ends. The CDR3 DNA reads as TGTGCCAGCAGCTACGGGAGCCTTTCCCGCGAGCAGTACTTC. It yields the protein CASSYGSLSREQYF.

A single count supports this clonotype. The chain employs TRBV19 and TRBJ1-2; perhaps TRBD1 as D (6 bases). V lost 5 bases to trimming and J lost 5 bases, with 12 bases between them. Germline-derived CDR1 and CDR2 are LNHDA and SQIVND (reference sequence). The CDR3 loop spans 13 amino acids. This CDR3 reads CASSDRNIYGYTF. The CDR3 nucleotides are TGTGCCAGTAGTGACAGGAACATTTATGGCTACACCTTC.

This clonotype was picked up a small number of times. The chain has TRBV7-2 and TRBJ2-7; 8 bases map to TRBD1. The length of the CDR3 is 13 residues. After removal of 1 base from V and 7 bases from J, the junction contained 3 bases not matched to a gene. Per the germline V gene, CDR1 is SGHTA and CDR2 is FQGNSA. The CDR3 reads CASSLGTGLEQYF. CDR3 coding DNA: TGTGCCAGCAGCTTAGGGACAGGGTTGGAGCAGTACTTC.

The chain recombines TRBV7-6 with TRBJ2-1; the match to TRBD2 covers 8 bases. V lost 5 bases, J lost 7 bases, and 10 bases stayed unmatched. Germline lookup yields CDR1 SGHVS and CDR2 FNYEAQ. The CDR3 totals 15 residues. CDR3 amino acids: CASSPGLGPRNEQFF. The CDR3, as DNA: TGTGCCAGCAGCCCGGGACTAGGCCCCCGGAATGAGCAGTTCTTC.

The chain employs TRBV6-2 or TRBV6-3 and TRBJ2-5, with 8 bases identical to TRBD1. In germline, CDR1 is MNHEY, CDR2 SVGEGT. The V gene end was trimmed by 6 bases and the J gene end by 4 bases; junction bases not matched to a gene: 13. The CDR3 runs 16 residues. The CDR3 spells CASSPPGQGRGETQYF. The CDR3 coding sequence is TGTGCCAGCAGCCCCCCCGGACAGGGAAGGGGAGAGACCCAGTACTTC.

This clonotype has only a few counts. The chain combines TRBV19 with TRBJ1-5, with 7 positions matching TRBD1. Germline V lookup: CDR1 LNHDA, CDR2 SQIVND (reference sequence). V lost 4 bases, J lost 3 bases, and 12 bases stayed unmatched. The CDR3 has 17 residues. This CDR3 reads CASSTRTGLISNQPQHF. Written as DNA, the CDR3 is TGTGCCAGTAGTACCCGGACAGGTCTTATCTCCAATCAGCCCCAGCATTTT.

The rearrangement joins TRBV12-3 or TRBV12-4 to TRBJ2-5; D is possibly TRBD2 (6 bases). The CDR3 sequence is 12 residues long. V lost 6 bases and J 2 bases, leaving 7 bases between the germline ends. The chain's CDR3 is CASRGLQETQYF. The CDR3 bases are TGTGCCAGCAGGGGACTTCAAGAGACCCAGTACTTC.

The V call is TRBV19, the J call TRBJ2-1, with TRBD2 identical over 7 bases. This CDR3 has 15 residues. After removal of 9 bases from V and 3 bases from J, the junction contained 11 bases not matched to a gene. Germline-derived CDR1 and CDR2 are LNHDA and SQIVND (reference sequence). The CDR3 nucleotides read TGTGCCAGCCCCACTGCTAGCGGAATCTACAATGAGCAGTTCTTC. It is translated as CASPTASGIYNEQFF.

This sequence joins TRBV4-1 and TRBJ1-1; TRBD1 agrees at 7 bases. This CDR3 contains 15 residues. The J segment lost 7 bases and the V segment lost 0 bases, leaving 8 bases of the junction unmatched. CDR1 and CDR2 from the germline V gene are MGHRA and YSYEKL. The chain's CDR3 is CASSQEGQTSREAFF. For the CDR3, the DNA is TGCGCCAGCAGCCAAGAGGGACAGACAAGCCGTGAAGCTTTCTTT.

CDR3 loop: CASSRQGAADTQYF. In DNA form, the CDR3 reads TGTGCCAGCAGTCGACAGGGGGCGGCGGATACGCAGTATTTT. V and J are TRBV11-2 and TRBJ2-3, with 10 bases lining up with TRBD1. Trimming cost V 6 bases and J 6 bases; bases outside gene matches: 6. Germline loops: CDR1 SGHAT, CDR2 FQNNGV. CDR3 size: 14 residues.

The chain combines TRBV6-2 or TRBV6-3 with TRBJ2-1; D gene ambiguous. Per the germline V gene, CDR1 is MNHEY and CDR2 is SVGEGT. V lost 8 bases and J lost 2, with 7 bases in between. The CDR3 covers 12 residues. Here the CDR3 reads CASGAPYNEQFF. The CDR3 DNA is TGTGCCAGCGGTGCCCCCTACAATGAGCAGTTCTTC.

This chain links TRBV7-6 with TRBJ2-7; TRBD2 aligns across 8 bases. The CDR3 spans 15 residues. From germline, CDR1 is SGHVS and CDR2 FNYEAQ. Losses at the gene ends were 5 bases for V and 3 bases for J; bases not matched to a gene: 9. The CDR3 reads CASSQLPGTSYEQYF. The DNA of the CDR3 is TGTGCCAGCAGCCAATTACCCGGGACTAGCTACGAGCAGTACTTC. The whole variable domain, filled in from reference TRBV7-6 and TRBJ2-7, reads GAGVSQSPRYKVTKRGQDVALRCDPISGHVSLYWYRQALGQGPEFLTYFNYEAQQDKSGLPNDRFSAERPEGSISTLTIQRTEQRDSAMYRCASSQLPGTSYEQYFGPGTRLTVT.

The genes are TRBV7-8 and TRBJ2-1; D is perhaps TRBD1 or TRBD2 (5 bases each). The CDR3 has 13 residues. Trimming took off 1 base at V and 12 bases at J, with 13 bases between the two ends. Germline V gene data show CDR1 as SGHVS and CDR2 as FQNEAQ. The CDR3 DNA is TGTGCCAGCAGCTTAGAGGACGGGACGAGGCAGTTCTTC. Translated: CASSLEDGTRQFF.

The genes are TRBV5-4 and TRBJ2-1, with 9 bases identical to TRBD1. J lost 3 bases, V lost 7 bases, and 11 bases had no gene match. The CDR3 sequence is 16 residues long. Germline V gene sequence: CDR1 SGHNT, CDR2 YYREEE (reference sequence). The CDR3 region is CASGGQGSGGYNEQFF. The DNA for the CDR3 is TGTGCCAGCGGGGGACAGGGTTCAGGGGGCTACAATGAGCAGTTCTTC.

This clonotype turned up a few times. This sequence joins TRBV7-9 and TRBJ1-1, with no clear D. The V end was cut by 5 bases, the J end by 0 bases, with 19 bases between. The CDR3 spans 17 residues. CDR1 and CDR2 (germline): SEHNR, FQNEAQ (reference sequence). The CDR3 DNA reads TGTGCCAGCAGCCTAAATGCCCGGTTTGGAGTGAACACTGAAGCTTTCTTT. Translation gives CASSLNARFGVNTEAFF.

In its sample, this clonotype was seen once. The chain carries TRBV28 and TRBJ1-2; D perhaps matches TRBD1 (5 bases). Between the trimmed V and J ends, which lost 3 bases and 4 bases, there was a span of 21 bases. CDR1 is MDHEN and CDR2 is SYDVKM in the germline V gene. The CDR3 has 17 residues. CDR3 coding DNA: TGTGCCAGCAGTTTCCCACCCCAACAGGCGGGCCTCTATGGCTACACCTTC. This translates into CASSFPPQQAGLYGYTF.